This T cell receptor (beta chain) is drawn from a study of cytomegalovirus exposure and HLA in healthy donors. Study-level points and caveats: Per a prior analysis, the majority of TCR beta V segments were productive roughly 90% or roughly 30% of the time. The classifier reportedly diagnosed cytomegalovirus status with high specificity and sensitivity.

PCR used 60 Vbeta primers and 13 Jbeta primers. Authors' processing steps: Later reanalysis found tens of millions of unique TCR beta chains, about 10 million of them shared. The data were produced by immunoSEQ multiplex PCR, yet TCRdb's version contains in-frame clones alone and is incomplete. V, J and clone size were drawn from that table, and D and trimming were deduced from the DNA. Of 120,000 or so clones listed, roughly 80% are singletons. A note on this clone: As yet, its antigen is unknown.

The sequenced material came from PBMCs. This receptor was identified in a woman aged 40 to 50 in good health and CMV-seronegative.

The CDR3 bases are TGTGCCAGCAGCCAGGGACAGGGGGGGAACACTGAAGCTTTCTTT. It yields the protein CASSQGQGGNTEAFF. This chain uses TRBV7-9 with TRBJ1-1; 11 bases map to TRBD1. From germline, CDR1 is SEHNR and CDR2 FQNEAQ (reference sequence). The V and J ends lost 5 bases and 1 base, in that order; junction bases with no gene match: 3. This CDR3 has 15 residues.